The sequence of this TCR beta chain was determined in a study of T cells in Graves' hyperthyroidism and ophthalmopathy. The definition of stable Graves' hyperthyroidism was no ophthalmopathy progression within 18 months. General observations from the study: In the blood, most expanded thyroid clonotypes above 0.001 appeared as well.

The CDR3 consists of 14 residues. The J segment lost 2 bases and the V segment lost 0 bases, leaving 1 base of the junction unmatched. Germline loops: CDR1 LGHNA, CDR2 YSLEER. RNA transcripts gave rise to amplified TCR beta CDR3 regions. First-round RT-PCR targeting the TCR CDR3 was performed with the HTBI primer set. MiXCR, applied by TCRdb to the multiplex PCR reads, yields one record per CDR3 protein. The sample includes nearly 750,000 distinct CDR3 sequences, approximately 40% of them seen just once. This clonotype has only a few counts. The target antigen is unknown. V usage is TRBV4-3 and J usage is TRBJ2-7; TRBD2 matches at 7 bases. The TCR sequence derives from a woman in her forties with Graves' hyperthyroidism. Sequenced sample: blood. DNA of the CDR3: TGCGCCAGCAGCCAAGATACTAGCGCCTACGAGCAGTACTTC. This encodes CASSQDTSAYEQYF.